This is a list of T cell receptor beta chains from one sample in a study of Graves' ophthalmopathy and Graves' hyperthyroidism. A single record per CDR3 protein comes from TCRdb applying MiXCR to the multiplex PCR reads. The sample holds 560,000 or so distinct CDR3 sequences; approximately 37% are singletons and the top ten take roughly 4.5%. The sample was peripheral blood or thyroid tissue (not recorded which). Receptors were obtained from an adult man with Graves' hyperthyroidism. The CDR3 runs from the conserved cysteine through the conserved F or W. A D gene is named only where the DNA matches it firmly. Some rows have no size entry. The others give once, few or many, or a class for an expanded clone.

v_gene	j_gene	abundance	d_gene	CDR3nt	CDR3aa
TRBV7-7	TRBJ2-7	.	.	TGTGCTAGCAGCTTAATAACAGGGTACGAGCAGTACTTC	CASSLITGYEQYF
TRBV4-1	TRBJ2-6	few	TRBD1	TGCGCCAGCAGCCAACCACAGGGGACTGGGGCCAACGTCCTGACTTTC	CASSQPQGTGANVLTF
TRBV27	TRBJ1-4	few	.	TGTGCCAGCGGCAAGTACTATCTTAATGAAAAACTGTTTTTT	CASGKYYLNEKLFF
TRBV12-3/TRBV12-4	TRBJ2-7	few	TRBD2	TGTGCCAGCAGTTTAGGGGGGGGGTTCTCCTACGAGCAGTACTTC	CASSLGGGFSYEQYF
TRBV7-9	TRBJ1-4	.	.	TGTGCCAGCAGCTTAGCAGATTATACTAATGAAAAACTGTTTTTT	CASSLADYTNEKLFF
TRBV7-3	TRBJ1-2	.	TRBD1	TGTGCCAGCAGCCCGACAGGGGGGCTTAACTATGGCTACACCTTC	CASSPTGGLNYGYTF
TRBV20-1	TRBJ2-7	many	TRBD1	TGCAGTGCTCTTAGCCGATCGGGACAGGGACGGGCCTACGAGCAGTACTTC	CSALSRSGQGRAYEQYF
TRBV6-2/TRBV6-3	TRBJ2-6	.	.	TGTGCCAGCACTGACACGAGCTCTGGGGCCAACGTCCTGACTTTC	CASTDTSSGANVLTF
TRBV9	TRBJ2-1	few	.	TGTGCCAGCAGCGTAAGGTCGGGTGAGCAGTTCTTC	CASSVRSGEQFF
TRBV6-1	TRBJ2-5	many	.	TGTGCCAGCAGTGAAGGCGCAGGGTATCAAGGGACCCAGTACTTC	CASSEGAGYQGTQYF
TRBV29-1	TRBJ2-7	many	.	TGCAGCGTAGGGGACCCTTACTCCTACGAGCAGTACTTC	CSVGDPYSYEQYF
TRBV6-1	TRBJ1-3	few	.	TGTGCCAGCGGTGACAGGAGCTCTGGAAACACCATATATTTT	CASGDRSSGNTIYF
TRBV24-1	TRBJ2-7	few	TRBD2	TGTGCCACCTCGCGGTCGGGGGGGACCTACGAGCAGTACTTC	CATSRSGGTYEQYF
TRBV10-3	TRBJ2-7	once	.	TGTGCCATCAGTGACCCGCAGTACTTC	CAISDPQYF
TRBV7-9	TRBJ2-7	many	.	TGTGCCAGCAGCACCGTCTACGAGCAGTACTTC	CASSTVYEQYF
TRBV13	TRBJ2-3	once	TRBD2	TGTGCCAGCAGCTCTAGCGGGGGGGACCTCACAGATACGCAGTATTTT	CASSSSGGDLTDTQYF
TRBV7-9	TRBJ2-5	many	.	TGTGCCAGCAGCGACTTTGAGACCCGGGAGACCCAGTACTTC	CASSDFETRETQYF